One and the same sample provided the 20 T cell receptor beta chains below, sequenced in a study of breast tumors, draining lymph nodes, adjacent tissues. Samples came from axillary lymph nodes draining the breast cancer. TCRdb redid the calling of the multiplex PCR reads with MiXCR, one entry per CDR3 protein. The repertoire holds 200,000 to 250,000 distinct CDR3 sequences, less than 40% seen once, with about 3.3% in the top ten. Sequenced: axillary lymph node tissue. The receptor set was obtained from a female donor with breast cancer. Some clones in this sample may be carry-over from other donors' samples.

This clonotype was seen more than once but under ten times. The rearrangement joins TRBV28 to TRBJ2-2, with TRBD2 matching over 13 bases. CDR1 and CDR2 from the germline V gene are MDHEN and SYDVKM. The CDR3 is 15 amino acids. Trimming took 3 bases from V and 8 from J; bases not matched to a gene: 3. CDR3 nucleotides: TGTGCCAGCAGTTTTCAACTAGCGGGAGGGGGGGAGCTGTTTTTT. It yields the protein CASSFQLAGGGELFF.

The V and J genes are TRBV2 and TRBJ2-7; D is ambiguous. Trimming took 6 bases from V and 13 from J, leaving 22 bases between them. The CDR3 runs to 13 residues. Looked up from germline, CDR1 is SNHLY and CDR2 is FYNNEI. The CDR3 DNA reads TGTGCCAGCAGCTCAGTCGGCCGAACCCCCCGATACTTC. Its translation: CASSSVGRTPRYF.

There are many counts of this clonotype. The chain couples TRBV10-2 to TRBJ2-5, with 7 bases aligning to TRBD1. The junction had 9 bases not matched to a gene; V was cut back by 11 bases and J by 3 bases. Germline CDR1 reads WSHSY; CDR2 reads SAAADI. The CDR3 has 13 amino acids. This CDR3 is CASRQGTKETQYF. As DNA, the CDR3 is TGCGCCTCACGACAGGGCACCAAAGAGACCCAGTACTTC.

In this sample, this clonotype turned up many times. J is TRBJ1-2 and V is TRBV7-2, with 7 bases that match TRBD1. Germline assignment: CDR1 SGHTA and CDR2 FQGNSA. CDR3 length: 15 amino acids. V lost 4 bases to trimming and J lost 2 bases; unmatched junction nucleotides: 7. CDR3 protein: CASSSGGVGNYGYTF. The CDR3 DNA follows: TGTGCCAGCAGCTCAGGGGGGGTTGGGAACTATGGCTACACCTTC.

This clonotype appeared a few times. This may be a read error, as it is one base from a much larger clone. The chain is built from TRBV11-2 and TRBJ1-4, with D possibly TRBD1 on 5 matching bases. Trimming shortened V by 5 bases and J by 8 bases, and 18 bases separated the two germline ends. This CDR3 has 15 amino acids. Germline CDR1 SGHAT, CDR2 FQNNGV. The chain's CDR3 is CASSRRDGTFEKLFF. CDR3 coding DNA: TGTGCCAGCAGCCGCAGGGACGGTACTTTCGAAAAACTGTTTTTT.

Many counts were recorded for this clonotype. The CDR3 DNA reads as TGTGCCAGTCGGTTGGGGACAGGGCCTTACGAGCAGTACTTC. Protein: CASRLGTGPYEQYF. V usage is TRBV19 and J usage is TRBJ2-7; 9 nucleotides agree with TRBD1. The ends lost 8 bases at V and 4 bases at J; junction bases unmatched: 9. Germline V gene sequence: CDR1 LNHDA, CDR2 SQIVND (reference sequence). The CDR3 contains 14 residues.

The chain combines TRBV20-1 with TRBJ1-2; maybe TRBD1 (5 bases). Germline CDR1 and CDR2: DFQATT and SNEGSKA (reference sequence). This CDR3 region has 12 residues. Trimming shortened V by 6 bases and J by 4 bases, and 12 bases separated the two germline ends. The CDR3 spells CSASNRFYGYTF. For the CDR3, the DNA is TGCAGTGCATCCAACAGGTTCTATGGCTACACCTTC.

This clonotype appeared many times. The V gene is TRBV20-1, the J gene TRBJ2-5; 7 bases are shared with TRBD2. The CDR3 consists of 16 residues. CDR1 is DFQATT and CDR2 is SNEGSKA in the germline V gene (reference sequence). Losses at the gene ends were 3 bases for V and 0 bases for J; bases not matched to a gene: 10. CDR3 bases: TGCAGTGCTAGCTCGGTGGTGGGGGGGTACCAAGAGACCCAGTACTTC. Encoded protein: CSASSVVGGYQETQYF.

This clonotype was detected only once. A read error is likely, as this CDR3 ends without the conserved phenylalanine or tryptophan. The DNA is omitted, as the CDR3 cannot be located on it reliably, and the CDR3 follows TCRdb's listing. The chain combines TRBV20-1 with TRBJ1-3. Including both end residues, the CDR3 is 8 amino acids long. The germline CDR1 and CDR2 sequences are DFQATT and SNEGSKA (reference sequence). The CDR3 loop is CSARDRYS.

The table lists this clonotype with many counts. V is TRBV6-6 and J is TRBJ1-4; weak D call: TRBD1 (6 bases). Germline loops: CDR1 MNHNY, CDR2 SVGAGI (reference sequence). CDR3 length: 15 residues. Deletions cut 2 bases from V and 7 bases from J, with 14 bases between. This CDR3 reads CASSYEGQGGEKLFF. CDR3 DNA: TGTGCCAGCAGTTACGAGGGACAAGGAGGTGAAAAACTGTTTTTT.

As DNA, the CDR3 is TGTGCTAGAGGTGGGGGGCCACGCACAGATACGCAGTATTTT. Translation gives CARGGGPRTDTQYF. This chain links TRBV2 with TRBJ2-3, with D perhaps being TRBD1 or TRBD2 (6 bases each). The CDR3 is 14 amino acids. Germline values: CDR1 SNHLY, CDR2 FYNNEI.

This chain joins TRBV20-1 and TRBJ2-7; 7 bases are shared with TRBD2. The length of the CDR3 is 14 residues. With V trimmed by 0 bases and J by 1 base, 3 bases remained unmatched. Germline assignment: CDR1 DFQATT and CDR2 SNEGSKA (reference sequence). CDR3 amino acids: CSAREQRGSYEQYF. Here the CDR3 DNA reads TGCAGTGCTAGAGAACAGCGGGGTTCCTACGAGCAGTACTTC.

This clonotype was seen repeatedly, ten times or more. The genes are TRBV6-6 and TRBJ2-7, with D perhaps matching TRBD1 or TRBD2 (5 bases each). The CDR3 has 14 amino acids. The V and J ends lost 6 bases and 2 bases respectively, with 14 bases between them. Germline CDR1 and CDR2: MNHNY and SVGAGI (reference sequence). The CDR3 sequence is CASRRDGPTYEQYF. The CDR3 nucleotides read TGTGCCAGCAGAAGGGACGGACCGACCTACGAGCAGTACTTC.

This clonotype appeared many times. This chain uses TRBV5-1 with TRBJ2-7; D is undetermined. Trimming removed 4 bases from V and 2 bases from J, with 16 bases in between. Germline CDR1 is SGHRS and CDR2 is YFSETQ. This CDR3 has 15 amino acids. For the CDR3, the DNA is TGCGCCAGCAGCCTGGGCGGAGCCGCCCCCTACGAGCAGTACTTC. This codes for CASSLGGAAPYEQYF.

This clonotype has at least ten counts. Written as DNA, the CDR3 is TGTGCCAGCAGATTTGAACAGACGAACACCGGGGAGCTGTTTTTT. Amino acids: CASRFEQTNTGELFF. V is TRBV7-9 and J is TRBJ2-2; D not certain. Germline-derived CDR1 and CDR2 are SEHNR and FQNEAQ (reference sequence). This CDR3 has 15 residues. Trimming removed 6 bases from V and 0 bases from J, with 11 bases in between.

The genes are TRBV27 and TRBJ2-2; D possibly matches TRBD1 or TRBD2 (7 bases each). The germline V and J ends were trimmed by 3 bases and 3 bases, with 14 bases remaining between them. CDR1 is MNHEY and CDR2 is SMNVEV in the germline V gene (reference sequence). CDR3 length: 16 residues. CDR3 loop: CASSFGGTAYTGELFF. For the CDR3, the DNA is TGTGCCAGCAGTTTCGGGGGGACAGCTTACACCGGGGAGCTGTTTTTT.

The V call is TRBV4-2, the J call TRBJ2-2; no clear D. With 0 bases removed from V and 5 bases from J, the gap between germline ends came to 10 bases. Germline values: CDR1 LGHNA, CDR2 YNFKEQ. This CDR3 comprises 15 residues. CDR3 coding DNA: TGTGCCAGCAGCCAAGACCCAGGATGGACCGGGGAGCTGTTTTTT. It specifies CASSQDPGWTGELFF.

A few counts support this clonotype. V gene TRBV5-6 combines with J gene TRBJ2-5; possibly TRBD1 for D (5 bases). The germline CDR1 and CDR2 sequences are SGHDT and YYEEEE. The CDR3 spans 14 residues. V lost 4 bases to trimming and J lost 5 bases, with 15 bases between them. This CDR3 reads CASSGARAGETQYF. In DNA form, the CDR3 reads TGTGCCAGCAGCGGGGCAAGGGCAGGGGAGACCCAGTACTTC.

This clonotype was counted many times. This rearrangement joins TRBV12-3 or TRBV12-4 to TRBJ2-7, with D tentatively TRBD1 (6 bases). The CDR3 is 18 amino acids. V lost 3 bases to trimming and J lost 0 bases, with 21 bases between them. The CDR3 sequence is CASSFAPWRGGSSYEQYF. The CDR3 coding sequence is TGTGCCAGCAGTTTCGCCCCCTGGCGAGGGGGAAGCTCCTACGAGCAGTACTTC.

Many counts were recorded for this clonotype. The gene calls are TRBV19 and TRBJ2-1; no firm D call. This CDR3 spans 13 amino acids. V lost 7 bases to trimming and J lost 4 bases, with 11 bases between them. CDR1 and CDR2 (germline): LNHDA, SQIVND (reference sequence). The CDR3: CASNSNPYNEQFF. The DNA for the CDR3 is TGTGCCAGTAATAGTAACCCGTACAATGAGCAGTTCTTC.